The T cell receptor beta chain described here comes from a study of Graves' ophthalmopathy and Graves' hyperthyroidism. As to this clonotype: What it binds is not known.

V dropped 3 bases and J dropped 2; count of bases not matched to a gene: 5. Germline lookup yields CDR1 LNHDA and CDR2 SQIVND (reference sequence). The CDR3 consists of 16 residues. General study results and limits: Discriminating ophthalmopathy from stable hyperthyroidism, a 13-signature model attained a sensitivity of 85% to 90% and a specificity of around 81%. Clonotypes were expanded in thyroid at above 0.001 frequency, and most also appeared in blood.

Using RNA transcripts, the TCR beta CDR3 regions were amplified. The library came from an HTBI-primed first-round RT-PCR and a second-round multiplex PCR. TCRdb fed the multiplex PCR reads into MiXCR, producing one record per CDR3 protein. The table records fewer than 650,000 distinct CDR3 sequences, 22% of them present only once. Orbital computed tomography, together with clinical symptoms, serum thyroxine, TRAb and thyroid ultrasound, was used for diagnosis. A 10 ml volume of fresh peripheral blood provided the PBMCs. The genes are TRBV19 and TRBJ2-2, with TRBD2 identical over 8 bases. The sequence came from a woman between 18 and 29 years old with stable Graves' hyperthyroidism. Some clones in this sample may be carry-over from other donors' samples. The sequencing sample was made of peripheral blood. The CDR3 DNA reads TGTGCCAGTAGTATTGGTAGCGGGATTAACACCGGGGAGCTGTTTTTT. Its protein product is CASSIGSGINTGELFF. Full variable domain (missing parts from reference TRBV19 and TRBJ2-2): DGGITQSPKYLFRKEGQNVTLSCEQNLNHDAMYWYRQDPGQGLRLIYYSQIVNDFQKGDIAEGYSVSREKKESFPLTVTSAQKNPTAFYLCASSIGSGINTGELFFGEGSRLTVL.